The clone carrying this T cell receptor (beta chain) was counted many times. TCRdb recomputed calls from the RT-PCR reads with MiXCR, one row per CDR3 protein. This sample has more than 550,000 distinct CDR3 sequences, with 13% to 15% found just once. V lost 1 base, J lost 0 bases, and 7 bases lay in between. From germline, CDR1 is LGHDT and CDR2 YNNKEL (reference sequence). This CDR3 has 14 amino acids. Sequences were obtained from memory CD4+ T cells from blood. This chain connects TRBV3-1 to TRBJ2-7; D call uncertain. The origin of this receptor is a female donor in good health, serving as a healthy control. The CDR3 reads CASSQVPSSYEQYF. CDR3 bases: TGTGCCAGCAGCCAAGTCCCCAGCTCCTACGAGCAGTACTTC.